The 5 T cell receptor beta chains listed next were all sequenced from one sample in a study of control samples from healthy donors and cancer patients. The protocol was immunoSEQ multiplex PCR, while the TCRdb copy is restricted to in-frame clones and leaves out a portion. The table has approximately 170,000 clones, 92% seen once. Sequenced material: blood. The receptors come from a young woman in good health.

The CDR3 loop reads CASSQGTSGSYEQYF. CDR3 bases: TGTGCCAGCAGCCAAGGGACTAGCGGGAGCTACGAGCAGTACTTC. The chain joins TRBV14 to TRBJ2-7; 13 nucleotides line up with TRBD2. Germline V gene sequence: CDR1 SGHDN, CDR2 FVKESK. The CDR3 sequence is 15 residues long. The junction had 0 bases not matched to a gene; V was cut back by 1 base and J by 3 bases.

The V gene is TRBV4-1, the J gene TRBJ1-1, with D possibly TRBD1 on 6 matching bases. Looked up from germline, CDR1 is MGHRA and CDR2 is YSYEKL. This CDR3 spans 17 amino acids. Trimming pared 0 bases from V and 0 bases from J, leaving 14 bases between. CDR3 in amino acids: CASSQDPQGFMNTEAFF. For the CDR3, the DNA is TGCGCCAGCAGCCAAGACCCACAGGGATTCATGAACACTGAAGCTTTCTTT.

The gene calls are TRBV4-1 and TRBJ2-1; tentative D call: TRBD2 (6 bases). Germline V CDR1 and CDR2: MGHRA, YSYEKL. V shed 6 bases and J shed 4 bases, with 10 bases lying between them. CDR3 length equals 13 residues. The CDR3: CASRRDLYNEQFF. The CDR3 DNA is TGCGCCAGCAGGAGGGACTTATACAATGAGCAGTTCTTC.

The chain carries TRBV7-9 and TRBJ2-2; D may match TRBD1 or TRBD2 (5 bases each). The CDR3 has 11 residues. Deletions cut 6 bases from V and 9 bases from J, with 8 bases between. Germline CDR1 SEHNR, CDR2 FQNEAQ (reference sequence). The CDR3 region is CASRGVRELFF. The CDR3 DNA sequence: TGTGCCAGCAGGGGGGTACGGGAGCTGTTTTTT.

This chain uses TRBV6-5 with TRBJ2-1; 15 bases agree with TRBD2. CDR1 is MNHEY, CDR2 SVGAGI, per germline. J gave up 7 bases and V 6 bases, and 4 bases lay outside the gene matches. CDR3 size: 15 residues. The CDR3 region is CASSAGTSGRNEQFF. CDR3 sequence (DNA): TGTGCCAGCAGCGCCGGGACTAGCGGGAGGAATGAGCAGTTCTTC.